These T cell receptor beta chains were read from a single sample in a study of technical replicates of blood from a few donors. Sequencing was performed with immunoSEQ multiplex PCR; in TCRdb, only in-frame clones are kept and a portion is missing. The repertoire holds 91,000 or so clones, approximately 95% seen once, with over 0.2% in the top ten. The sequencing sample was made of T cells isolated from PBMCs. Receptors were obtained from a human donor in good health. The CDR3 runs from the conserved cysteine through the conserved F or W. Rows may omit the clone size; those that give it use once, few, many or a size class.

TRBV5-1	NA	CASSSQDRNTEAFF
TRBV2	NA	CASSLEGSGPDTQYF
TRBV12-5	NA	CASGLAGLSGYTF
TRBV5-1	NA	CASSLVPTSYQETQYF
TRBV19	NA	CASSMGTNTEAFF
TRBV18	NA	CASSPGLVGVEQYF
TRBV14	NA	CASLETGTGELFF
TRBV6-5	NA	CASSYPGGSPVTRRF
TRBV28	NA	CASSFRDRGTEQFF
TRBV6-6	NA	CASRERGSRTYNEQFF
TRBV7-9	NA	CASSFGTGGAETQYF
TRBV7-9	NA	CASSFFGGVPPERETQYF
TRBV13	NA	CASSLGRLGQGAEQFF
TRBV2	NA	CASSEVRDSYEQYF
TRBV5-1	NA	CASSLGASGGANEQFF
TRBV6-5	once	CASIPPGGEKLFF
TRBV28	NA	CASSTGYDEKLFF
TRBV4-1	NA	CASSQTVLLPNYGYTF
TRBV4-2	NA	CASSRHGTGVSPTNEKLFF
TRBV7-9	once	CASSSNLYGYTF
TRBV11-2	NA	CASRGLAGSYEQYF
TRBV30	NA	CAWSPTSRGDTQYF
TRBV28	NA	CASSLGREVGYTF
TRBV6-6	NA	CASRAPSSGNTIYF
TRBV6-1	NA	CASTLQGQETQYF
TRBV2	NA	CASSEREGGDEKLFF
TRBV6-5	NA	CASSYQGGTDTQYF
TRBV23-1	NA	CASSLKTGKKNNSPLHF
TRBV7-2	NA	CASSLSGRNTGELFF
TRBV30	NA	CAWTRYRESNYGYTF
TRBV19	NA	CASSMRQTFNEQFF
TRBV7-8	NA	CASSSQRDIQYF
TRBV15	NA	CATSRAGSGKNIQYF
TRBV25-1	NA	CASSDRVHYGYTF
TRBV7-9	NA	CASSPRLRGSVGNEQFF
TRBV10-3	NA	CAISESLFRESNEQFF
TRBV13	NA	CASSLMGLAGLPPVDTQYF
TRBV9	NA	CASSVAAGDGNTIYF
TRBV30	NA	CAWSVGTGFGYTF
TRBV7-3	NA	CASSTPGHSYNEQFF
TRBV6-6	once	CASSYTGLFGDIQYF
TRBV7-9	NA	CASSLAPFEAQYF
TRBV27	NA	CASSLTAGGPDTQYF
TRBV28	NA	CASSSTGQGAKYEQYF
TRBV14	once	CASRLTRGSSYEQYF
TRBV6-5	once	CASSALAGGGSEQFF
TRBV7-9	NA	CASSPGAGGPYNEQFF
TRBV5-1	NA	CASSLLGSGTYNEQFF
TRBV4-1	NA	CASSPLRRTTNEKLFF
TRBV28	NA	CASSLGHPRSNEQFF
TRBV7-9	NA	CASASRRDRGGYTF
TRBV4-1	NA	CASSPGTATDTQYF
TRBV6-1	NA	CASSDKVSTIYSYEQYF
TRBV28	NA	CASSLVGTGMYEQYF